The sequence of this T cell receptor (beta chain) was determined in a study of T cell changes during pregnancy in multiple sclerosis. TCRdb's table, derived via immunoSEQ multiplex PCR, lists solely in-frame clones and lacks some. The profile shows some 35,000 clones, around nine tenths of them singletons. With 5 bases removed from V and 6 bases from J, the gap between germline ends came to 18 bases. The CDR3 consists of 16 residues. CDR1 is SGHRS, CDR2 YFSETQ, per germline. This sequence joins TRBV5-1 and TRBJ1-6; D possibly corresponds to TRBD1 (5 bases). Sequenced material: CD4+ T cells from peripheral blood mononuclear cells, taken after pregnancy. This TCR derives from a female donor in good health, enrolled as a control in a pregnancy study. CDR3 sequence reads: CASSLTVQDFNSPLHF. The CDR3 bases are TGCGCCAGCAGTCTGACAGTTCAGGATTTTAATTCACCCCTCCACTTT.